Below, one T cell receptor (beta chain) is given with its context. This record belongs to a study of blood T cell repertoires in COVID-19. Study in general: The samples span acute and convalescent COVID-19 from the United States, Italy and Spain. Nucleic acid was either cDNA or gDNA, and it came from T cells, B-cell-depleted T cells, or PBMCs.

In the original workflow: The authors estimated nucleated cell counts from reference gene primer amplification. Repertoires were generated with immunoSEQ multiplex PCR, while TCRdb's copy carries only in-frame clones and drops some. Clone size and V and J calls were adopted from that table, with D and trimming inferred from the DNA. The top ten hold about 2.6% of the sample, which has tens of thousands of clones, 90% seen once. The CDR3 loop spans 13 amino acids. Germline loops: CDR1 SGHAT, CDR2 FQNNGV. V shed 2 bases and J shed 7 bases, with 11 bases lying between them. The sequencing input was peripheral blood. The chain is built from TRBV11-2 and TRBJ1-1; D remains ambiguous. This TCR came from a man aged 45-65 years with active COVID-19. As DNA, the CDR3 is TGTGCCAGCAGCTTATCCCTTCACAGTGAAGCTTTCTTT. It is translated as CASSLSLHSEAFF.